This T cell receptor beta chain was obtained from a study of T cell clones after liver transplantation. The overall study: Until 12-24 months post-transplant, subjects got standard immunosuppression and no induction. Timepoints were pre-transplant, pre-withdrawal, and after withdrawal was completed or failed.

On this clone: Its specificity is unknown.

Germline-derived CDR1 and CDR2 are GTSNPN and SVGIG (reference sequence). The CDR3 runs to 15 residues. With 4 bases removed from V and 2 bases from J, the gap between germline ends came to 17 bases. The method was immunoSEQ multiplex PCR; TCRdb's version includes in-frame clones alone and lacks a portion of them. The data hold tens of thousands of clones, with roughly 71% observed a single time. Study findings and constraints: A larger donor-reactive than third-party decline suggested partial antigen-specific deletion.

This TCR was recovered from a human patient who received a liver transplant. Some T cells may trace back to the graft donor. The sequenced sample was CD4+ T cells from blood, obtained at the 22-month timepoint. The J gene is TRBJ1-2, the V gene TRBV30; tentatively, D is TRBD1 (6 bases). Here the CDR3 DNA reads TGTGCCTGGAAACAGGGTAATAGGGGGAACTATGGCTACACCTTC. Encoded protein: CAWKQGNRGNYGYTF.